Below are 28 T cell receptor beta chains sequenced from a single sample in a study of blood T cell repertoires in COVID-19. Sequenced by immunoSEQ multiplex PCR; TCRdb stores in-frame clones only, minus some. The table has about 80,000 clones, approximately 78% seen once. Sequenced material: peripheral blood. These receptors originate from a human donor in a cohort sampled during active COVID-19.

The chain joins TRBV7-9 to TRBJ2-1; 9 bases match TRBD1. This CDR3 region has 16 residues. The ends lost 7 bases at V and 5 bases at J; junction bases unmatched: 12. CDR1 is SEHNR, CDR2 FQNEAQ, per germline (reference sequence). The CDR3 coding sequence is TGTGCCAGCACTGAGAGACGGACAGGGGCGAACAATGAGCAGTTCTTC. Translated: CASTERRTGANNEQFF.

This chain's CDR3 is CASSRRTSGGTYEQYF. The DNA of the CDR3 is TGTGCCAGCAGTCGCCGGACTAGCGGGGGAACCTACGAGCAGTACTTC. The genes are TRBV5-6 and TRBJ2-7; 13 positions agree with TRBD2. The junction had 7 bases not matched to a gene; V was cut back by 5 bases and J by 2 bases. This CDR3 region has 16 residues. CDR1 SGHDT and CDR2 YYEEEE come from the germline V gene. The whole variable domain, remainder taken from reference TRBV5-6 and TRBJ2-7, is DAGVTQSPTHLIKTRGQQVTLRCSPKSGHDTVSWYQQALGQGPQFIFQYYEEEERQRGNFPDRFSGHQFPNYSSELNVNALLLGDSALYLCASSRRTSGGTYEQYFGPGTRLTVT.

The chain recombines TRBV7-2 with TRBJ2-4; 9 bases agree with TRBD1. Trimming took 1 base from V and 9 from J; bases not matched to a gene: 10. Germline loops: CDR1 SGHTA, CDR2 FQGNSA. The CDR3 covers 16 residues. The CDR3 nucleotides are TGTGCCAGCAGCTTAGGCACAGGGGGCTTGGGCGGCATTCAGTACTTC. This codes for CASSLGTGGLGGIQYF.

This sequence joins TRBV27 and TRBJ2-1; D is uncertain. V lost 1 base and J 8 bases, leaving 12 bases between the germline ends. The CDR3 contains 14 residues. Germline V gene lookup returns CDR1 MNHEY and CDR2 SMNVEV (reference sequence). CDR3 DNA: TGTGCCAGCAGTTTATTGCGCAAAAACCATGAGCAGTTCTTC. Translated: CASSLLRKNHEQFF.

The chain combines TRBV7-3 with TRBJ2-3, with D perhaps TRBD2 (6 bases). From germline, CDR1 is SGHTA and CDR2 FQGTGA. Trimming shortened V by 5 bases and J by 0 bases, and 15 bases separated the two germline ends. CDR3 length: 16 amino acids. CDR3: CASSPRSGRSTDTQYF. CDR3 nucleotide sequence: TGTGCCAGCAGCCCGAGGTCTGGGAGGAGCACAGATACGCAGTATTTT.

The CDR3 DNA is TGCGCCAGCGGGACAGGGGGCGTGAAGAACACTGAAGCTTTCTTT. Translated: CASGTGGVKNTEAFF. V is TRBV5-1 and J is TRBJ1-1; the match to TRBD1 covers 12 bases. Germline loops: CDR1 SGHRS, CDR2 YFSETQ. V lost 7 bases, J lost 1 base, and 5 bases stayed unmatched. The CDR3 is 15 amino acids.

The chain has TRBV12-5 and TRBJ2-2; 7 bases match TRBD1. CDR3 size: 15 residues. Per germline, CDR1 LGHNT and CDR2 FRNRAP. V lost 6 bases to trimming and J lost 7 bases; unmatched junction nucleotides: 11. CDR3 nucleotides: TGTGCTAGTGGGAGGGGGCTAGCTCCGGTCGGGGAGCTGTTTTTT. The encoded protein is CASGRGLAPVGELFF.

CDR3 loop: CASSQTGTESNYGYTF. CDR3 DNA: TGTGCCAGCAGCCAAACCGGGACAGAGAGTAACTATGGCTACACCTTC. This chain uses TRBV4-2 with TRBJ1-2; 7 bases are a match to TRBD1. Trimming at V came to 2 bases and at J to 1 base, leaving 7 bases not matched to a gene. The CDR3 runs to 16 residues. The germline V gene has CDR1 LGHNA and CDR2 YNFKEQ.

The rearrangement uses TRBV7-6 and TRBJ2-2; 8 positions agree with TRBD2. The CDR3 extends over 16 amino acids. Trimming removed 6 bases from V and 4 bases from J; junction bases left unmatched: 10. Germline CDR1 reads SGHVS; CDR2 reads FNYEAQ. CDR3 sequence reads: CASSLGAGGATGELFF. CDR3 nucleotide sequence: TGTGCCAGCAGTCTCGGGGCGGGGGGCGCCACCGGGGAGCTGTTTTTT.

The gene calls are TRBV28 and TRBJ1-3; the D gene is possibly TRBD1 (5 bases). With 8 bases removed from V and 2 bases from J, the gap between germline ends came to 13 bases. CDR1 and CDR2 (germline): MDHEN, SYDVKM. There are 14 residues in the CDR3. CDR3 sequence: CASGGVITGNTIYF. CDR3 nucleotides: TGTGCCAGCGGGGGGGTAATAACTGGAAACACCATATATTTT.

The chain employs TRBV11-2 and TRBJ2-2; weak D call: TRBD2 (7 bases). Trimming pared 5 bases from V and 7 bases from J, leaving 20 bases between. The CDR3 length is 16 residues. CDR1 is SGHAT, CDR2 FQNNGV, per germline. CDR3 coding DNA: TGTGCCAGCAGCCCCCGACCGAGGGGGGGCAGCGGGGAGCTGTTTTTT. It specifies CASSPRPRGGSGELFF.

V gene TRBV19 combines with J gene TRBJ2-3, with 8 bases identical to TRBD2. V dropped 4 bases and J dropped 2; count of bases not matched to a gene: 2. CDR1 LNHDA and CDR2 SQIVND come from the germline V gene (reference sequence). The CDR3 covers 14 residues. The CDR3 protein is CASSSSGNTDTQYF. In DNA form, the CDR3 reads TGTGCCAGTAGTAGTAGCGGGAACACAGATACGCAGTATTTT.

This chain connects TRBV30 to TRBJ2-4; TRBD2 might be the D (6 bases). Germline CDR1 and CDR2: GTSNPN and SVGIG (reference sequence). The CDR3 extends over 14 amino acids. Trimming removed 0 bases from V and 1 base from J, with 7 bases in between. This chain's CDR3 is CAWSVREAKNIQYF. DNA of the CDR3: TGTGCCTGGAGTGTCCGGGAGGCCAAAAACATTCAGTACTTC.

This chain uses TRBV5-1 with TRBJ2-5; D gene uncertain. Trimming cost V 0 bases and J 1 base, with 4 bases left between them. From germline, CDR1 is SGHRS and CDR2 YFSETQ. The CDR3 extends over 13 amino acids. CDR3 residues: CASSLGSQETQYF. The CDR3 DNA follows: TGCGCCAGCAGCTTGGGCAGCCAAGAGACCCAGTACTTC.

The chain recombines TRBV6-6 with TRBJ2-5; 9 bases align to TRBD1. This CDR3 comprises 16 residues. Trimming took 2 bases from V and 3 from J; bases not matched to a gene: 7. CDR1 is MNHNY and CDR2 is SVGAGI in the germline V gene (reference sequence). Written as DNA, the CDR3 is TGTGCCAGCAGTTACCCGAACCGGGACAGGGAAGAGACCCAGTACTTC. It yields the protein CASSYPNRDREETQYF.

The V gene is TRBV5-1, the J gene TRBJ2-3; 7 bases fit TRBD2. V trimming: 0 bases; J trimming: 0 bases; junction bases outside the gene matches: 7. Per germline, CDR1 SGHRS and CDR2 YFSETQ. CDR3 size: 17 residues. CDR3 nucleotide sequence: TGCGCCAGCAGCTTGGATGGCGGGGGAGCTAGCACAGATACGCAGTATTTT. Protein sequence: CASSLDGGGASTDTQYF.

The chain uses TRBV12-1 and TRBJ1-6; the listed D gene, TRBD1, was not tested against the DNA. TRBV12-1 is annotated as a pseudogene. This CDR3 has 15 residues. CDR3 amino acids: CASSGRDRWNSPLHF. For the CDR3, the DNA is TGTGCCAGCAGCGGCCGGGACAGATGGAATTCACCCCTCCACTTT.

The rearrangement joins TRBV4-2 to TRBJ1-1, with TRBD1 matching 9 bases. The germline CDR1 and CDR2 sequences are LGHNA and YNFKEQ. This CDR3 comprises 15 residues. Unmatched junction bases numbered 7, after V lost 3 bases and J lost 5 bases. CDR3 region: CASSQQTGGRTEAFF. The CDR3 coding sequence is TGTGCCAGCAGCCAGCAAACAGGGGGCCGAACTGAAGCTTTCTTT.

This clone was detected only once. The J gene is TRBJ2-1, the V gene TRBV7-2, with 10 bases aligning to TRBD1. Germline V gives CDR1 SGHTA, CDR2 FQGNSA. The J segment lost 6 bases and the V segment lost 6 bases, leaving 8 bases of the junction unmatched. The CDR3 totals 15 residues. CDR3 DNA: TGTGCCAGCAGTTCCCGGACAGGGGGTTTCAATGAGCAGTTCTTC. Translating it yields CASSSRTGGFNEQFF.

This chain joins TRBV27 and TRBJ2-3; 7 positions match TRBD1. This CDR3 comprises 16 residues. V lost 2 bases, J lost 4 bases, and 9 bases stayed unmatched. CDR1 and CDR2 from the germline V gene are MNHEY and SMNVEV (reference sequence). CDR3 sequence: CASSLKVGRGSDTQYF. CDR3 sequence (DNA): TGTGCCAGCAGTTTAAAAGTTGGCAGGGGGTCAGATACGCAGTATTTT.

The chain employs TRBV2 and TRBJ1-6, with a weak D call TRBD1 (5 bases). From germline, CDR1 is SNHLY and CDR2 FYNNEI. This CDR3 spans 15 amino acids. Trimming stripped 6 bases from V and 8 bases from J, with 17 bases between. This CDR3 reads CASRGRGRIDSPLHF. CDR3 bases: TGTGCCAGCAGGGGAAGGGGTCGGATCGATTCACCCCTCCACTTT.

The CDR3 loop reads CASSLRTSERNEQFF. CDR3 in DNA: TGTGCCAGCAGCTTACGGACTAGCGAACGAAATGAGCAGTTCTTC. The chain links TRBV11-2 to TRBJ2-1, with TRBD2 matching over 9 bases. Per germline, CDR1 SGHAT and CDR2 FQNNGV. The CDR3 totals 15 residues. With V trimmed by 2 bases and J by 7 bases, 6 bases remained unmatched.

V usage is TRBV27 and J usage is TRBJ1-5; the D is unclear. The CDR3 is 14 residues long. Trimming took off 3 bases at V and 5 bases at J, with 11 bases between the two ends. The germline V gene encodes CDR1 MNHEY and CDR2 SMNVEV (reference sequence). The CDR3 DNA reads as TGTGCCAGCAGTTTGCGACCTCGGGATCAGCCCCAGCATTTT. Amino acid sequence: CASSLRPRDQPQHF.

This clone occurred once. This rearrangement joins TRBV30 to TRBJ1-3; 11 positions match TRBD1. V shed 3 bases, J shed 3 bases, and the junction held 7 bases outside the gene matches. The V gene's germline CDR1 is GTSNPN and CDR2 SVGIG (reference sequence). The CDR3 loop spans 16 amino acids. CDR3 DNA: TGTGCCTGGAGCCGGGGGACAGGGGGAATTGGAAACACCATATATTTT. Its translation is CAWSRGTGGIGNTIYF.

The CDR3 loop reads CATSNPGQGMNTEAFF. CDR3 nucleotides: TGTGCCACCAGCAACCCGGGACAGGGAATGAACACTGAAGCTTTCTTT. The chain uses TRBV15 and TRBJ1-1, with TRBD1 matching over 9 bases. The V and J ends lost 4 bases and 0 bases, in that order; junction bases with no gene match: 6. Germline lookup yields CDR1 LNHNV and CDR2 YYDKDF (reference sequence). The CDR3 extends over 16 amino acids. The full variable domain, with the rest looked up from reference TRBV15 and TRBJ1-1, is DAMVIQNPRYQVTQFGKPVTLSCSQTLNHNVMYWYQQKSSQAPKLLFHYYDKDFNNEADTPDNFQSRRPNTSFCFLDIRSPGLGDTAMYLCATSNPGQGMNTEAFFGQGTRLTVV.

The chain has TRBV4-1 and TRBJ2-7; TRBD1 aligns across 7 bases. V lost 1 base, J lost 2 bases, and 8 bases stayed unmatched. Germline V CDR1 and CDR2: MGHRA, YSYEKL. The CDR3 contains 16 residues. The chain's CDR3 is CASSQVGLQGPYEQYF. CDR3 bases: TGCGCCAGCAGCCAAGTAGGTCTACAGGGGCCCTACGAGCAGTACTTC.

The rearrangement joins TRBV19 to TRBJ2-1, with a possible D match to TRBD2 (6 bases). The germline V and J ends were trimmed by 3 bases and 7 bases, with 16 bases remaining between them. CDR3 length: 15 residues. In germline, CDR1 is LNHDA, CDR2 SQIVND (reference sequence). This chain's CDR3 is CASSIRGALGNEQFF. Written as DNA, the CDR3 is TGTGCCAGTAGTATCCGCGGGGCCCTTGGGAATGAGCAGTTCTTC.

This sequence joins TRBV19 and TRBJ2-7, with TRBD1 matching over 9 bases. V gave up 5 bases and J gave up 2 bases; unmatched junction bases: 7. The germline CDR1 and CDR2 sequences are LNHDA and SQIVND (reference sequence). The CDR3 runs 15 residues. For the CDR3, the DNA is TGTGCCAGTAGTCTCCGACAGGGGGGCCCCTACGAGCAGTACTTC. Its protein product is CASSLRQGGPYEQYF.